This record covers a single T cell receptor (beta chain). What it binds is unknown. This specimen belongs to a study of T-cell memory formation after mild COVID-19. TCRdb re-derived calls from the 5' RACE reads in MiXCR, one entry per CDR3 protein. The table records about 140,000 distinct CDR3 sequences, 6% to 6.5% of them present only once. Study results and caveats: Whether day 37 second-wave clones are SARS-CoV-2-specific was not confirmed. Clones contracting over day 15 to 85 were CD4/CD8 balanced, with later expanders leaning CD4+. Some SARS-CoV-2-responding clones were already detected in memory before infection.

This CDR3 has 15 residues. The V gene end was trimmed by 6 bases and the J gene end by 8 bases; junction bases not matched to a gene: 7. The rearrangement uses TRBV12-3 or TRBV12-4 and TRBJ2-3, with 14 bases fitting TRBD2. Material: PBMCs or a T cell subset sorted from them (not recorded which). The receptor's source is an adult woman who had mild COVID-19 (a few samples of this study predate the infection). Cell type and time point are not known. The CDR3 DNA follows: TGTGCCAGCAGGACTAGCGGGGGGGCGTTTAGTACGCAGTATTTT. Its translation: CASRTSGGAFSTQYF.